These 9 T cell receptor beta chains originate from one sample sequenced in a study of Graves' ophthalmopathy and Graves' hyperthyroidism. Amplification targeted the TCR beta CDR3 regions, with RNA transcripts as the source material. A first-round RT-PCR used HTBI primers, followed by a second-round multiplex PCR. In TCRdb, the multiplex PCR reads were re-called with MiXCR into one record per CDR3 protein. The profile shows under 350,000 distinct CDR3 sequences, 17% of them singletons. The specimen was peripheral blood. The receptors come from an adult man with Graves' ophthalmopathy.

This clonotype appeared many times. The chain combines TRBV11-1 with TRBJ1-3, with 7 bases that match TRBD1. This CDR3 contains 18 residues. The junction had 13 bases not matched to a gene; V was cut back by 5 bases and J by 0 bases. Germline V gene sequence: CDR1 SGHAT, CDR2 FQDESV (reference sequence). The CDR3 region is CASSRYGTDPFSGNTIYF. CDR3 nucleotide sequence: TGTGCCAGCAGCCGGTACGGGACAGACCCTTTCTCTGGAAACACCATATATTTT.

This clonotype showed up many times. This chain links TRBV11-2 with TRBJ2-2, with a weak D call TRBD1 (5 bases). There are 15 residues in the CDR3. The germline V gene has CDR1 SGHAT and CDR2 FQNNGV. V was cut by 4 bases and J by 1 base, with 10 bases left in between. The CDR3 bases are TGTGCCAGCAGCTCGTATACAGGGAACACCGGGGAGCTGTTTTTT. As protein: CASSSYTGNTGELFF.

Worth noting for this clonotype: Since a much larger clone is just one base distant, this may be a read error. The rearrangement links TRBV27 to TRBJ1-1, with D perhaps matching TRBD1 (5 bases). This CDR3 is 15 amino acids long. Germline lookup yields CDR1 MNHEY and CDR2 SMNVEV (reference sequence). V gave up 7 bases and J gave up 3 bases, with 18 bases separating them. The CDR3 DNA follows: TGTGCCAGCACCGACCTGGGGGTCGGGGACACTGAAGCTTTCTTT. It encodes CASTDLGVGDTEAFF.

This clonotype was seen at least ten times. This chain connects TRBV7-8 to TRBJ2-7; perhaps TRBD2 as D (5 bases). CDR1 is SGHVS and CDR2 is FQNEAQ in the germline V gene. There are 15 residues in the CDR3. The germline V and J ends were trimmed by 2 bases and 4 bases, with 15 bases remaining between them. The CDR3 coding sequence is TGTGCCAGCAGCTTATTAGGGATTCGAGGGTACGAGCAGTACTTC. Its protein is CASSLLGIRGYEQYF. Filled out from reference TRBV7-8 and TRBJ2-7, the complete variable domain reads GAGVSQSPRYKVAKRGQDVALRCDPISGHVSLFWYQQALGQGPEFLTYFQNEAQLDKSGLPSDRFFAERPEGSVSTLKIQRTQQEDSAVYLCASSLLGIRGYEQYFGPGTRLTVT.

This clonotype showed up many times. V gene TRBV19 combines with J gene TRBJ1-5; D is ambiguous. CDR1 LNHDA and CDR2 SQIVND come from the germline V gene (reference sequence). Trimming pared 3 bases from V and 4 bases from J, leaving 10 bases between. The CDR3 consists of 14 residues. This chain's CDR3 is CASSIYIENQPQHF. In DNA, the CDR3 is TGTGCCAGTAGTATCTACATTGAAAATCAGCCCCAGCATTTT.

This clonotype was seen repeatedly, ten times or more. V is TRBV6-2 or TRBV6-3 and J is TRBJ2-5; possible D gene TRBD2, 6 bases. CDR3 length: 14 amino acids. V was clipped by 4 bases and J by 3 bases, with 12 bases between them. Germline V CDR1 and CDR2: MNHEY, SVGEGT. This CDR3 reads CASSFGTSEETQYF. The CDR3 DNA is TGTGCCAGCAGTTTCGGGACTTCCGAAGAGACCCAGTACTTC.

This clonotype has a count of ten or more. A read error may be the cause here, since a much bigger clone is one base away. V and J are TRBV6-5 and TRBJ1-1; maybe TRBD1 (5 bases). Looked up from germline, CDR1 is MNHEY and CDR2 is SVGAGI. V lost 3 bases and J lost 4, with 15 bases in between. The CDR3 runs to 15 residues. This chain's CDR3 is CASSYGPGPSTEAFF. The CDR3 bases are TGTGCCAGCAGTTATGGTCCAGGGCCCAGCACTGAAGCTTTCTTT.

Ten or more counts support this clonotype. The V call is TRBV18, the J call TRBJ2-2, with D maybe TRBD2 (6 bases). V lost 1 base, J lost 6 bases, and 18 bases lay in between. This CDR3 has 17 residues. Germline V gene sequence: CDR1 KGHSH, CDR2 LQKENI. DNA of the CDR3: TGTGCCAGCTCACCACACGGCTTGACCGGAGGGTCCGGGGAGCTGTTTTTT. Translated, it gives CASSPHGLTGGSGELFF.

There are many counts of this clonotype. This may arise from a read error, as a much more abundant clone is one base away. The rearrangement uses TRBV7-9 and TRBJ1-1; possible D gene TRBD1, 5 bases. Germline CDR1 is SEHNR and CDR2 is FQNEAQ (reference sequence). The CDR3 is made up of 14 amino acids. V was trimmed by 3 bases and J by 1 base, leaving 9 bases between them. In DNA, the CDR3 is TGTGCCAGCAGCTTTCAGGGATCGAACACTGAAGCTTTCTTT. It is translated as CASSFQGSNTEAFF.